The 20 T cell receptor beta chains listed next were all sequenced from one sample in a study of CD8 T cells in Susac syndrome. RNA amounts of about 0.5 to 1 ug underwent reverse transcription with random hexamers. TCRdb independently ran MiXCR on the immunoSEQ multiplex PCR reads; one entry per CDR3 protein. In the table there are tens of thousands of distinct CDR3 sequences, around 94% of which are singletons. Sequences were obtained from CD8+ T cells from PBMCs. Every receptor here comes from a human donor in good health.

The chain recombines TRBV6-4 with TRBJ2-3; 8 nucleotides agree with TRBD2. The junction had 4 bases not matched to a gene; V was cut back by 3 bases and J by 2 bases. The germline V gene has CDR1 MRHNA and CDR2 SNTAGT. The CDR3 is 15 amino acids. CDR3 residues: CASSESGSPTDTQYF. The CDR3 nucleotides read TGTGCCAGCAGTGAGAGCGGGAGTCCCACAGATACGCAGTATTTT.

This chain's CDR3 is CASSLFHGEQYV. CDR3 DNA: TGTGCTAGCAGCTTGTTCCATGGAGAGCAGTACGTC. The chain has TRBV7-7 and TRBJ2-7; unclear D gene. Germline V CDR1 and CDR2: SSHAT, FNYEAQ (reference sequence). This CDR3 has 12 amino acids.

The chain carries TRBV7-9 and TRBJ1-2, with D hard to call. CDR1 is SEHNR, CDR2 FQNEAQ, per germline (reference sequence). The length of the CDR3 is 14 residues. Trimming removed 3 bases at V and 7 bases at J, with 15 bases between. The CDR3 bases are TGTGCCAGCAGCTTCACGATGGGGTTGGCTGGCTACACCTTC. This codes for CASSFTMGLAGYTF.

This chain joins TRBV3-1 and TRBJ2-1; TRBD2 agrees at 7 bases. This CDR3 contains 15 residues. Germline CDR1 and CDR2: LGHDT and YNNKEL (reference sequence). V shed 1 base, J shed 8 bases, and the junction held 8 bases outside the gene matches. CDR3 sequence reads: CASSQGRGWSDEQFF. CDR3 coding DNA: TGTGCCAGCAGCCAAGGGCGGGGGTGGTCCGATGAGCAGTTCTTC.

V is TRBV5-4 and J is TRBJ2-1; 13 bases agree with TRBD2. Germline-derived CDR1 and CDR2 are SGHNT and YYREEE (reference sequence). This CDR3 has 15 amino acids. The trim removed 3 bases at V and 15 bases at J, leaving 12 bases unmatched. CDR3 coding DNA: TGTGCCAGCAGCTCCCGACTAGCGGGGGGCCTCGCGCCGTTCTTC. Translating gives CASSSRLAGGLAPFF.

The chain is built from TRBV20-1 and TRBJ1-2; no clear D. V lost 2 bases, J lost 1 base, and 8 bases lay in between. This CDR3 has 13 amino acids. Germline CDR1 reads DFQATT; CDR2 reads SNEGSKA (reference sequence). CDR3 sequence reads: CSARHRDNYGYTF. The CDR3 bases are TGCAGTGCTAGACACCGGGATAACTATGGCTACACCTTC.

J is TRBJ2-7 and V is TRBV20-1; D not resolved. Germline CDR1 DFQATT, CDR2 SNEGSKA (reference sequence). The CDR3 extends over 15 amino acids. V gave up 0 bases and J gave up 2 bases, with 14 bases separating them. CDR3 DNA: TGCAGTGCTAGAGACGGACGTATGGAAACCTACGAGCAGTACTTC. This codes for CSARDGRMETYEQYF.

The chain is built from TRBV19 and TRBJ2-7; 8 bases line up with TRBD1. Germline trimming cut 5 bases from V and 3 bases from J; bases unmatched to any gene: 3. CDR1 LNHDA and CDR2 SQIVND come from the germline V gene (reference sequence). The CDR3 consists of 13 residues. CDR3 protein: CASSPGTGYEQYF. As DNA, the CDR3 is TGTGCCAGTAGTCCTGGGACAGGCTACGAGCAGTACTTC. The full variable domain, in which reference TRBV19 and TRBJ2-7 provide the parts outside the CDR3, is DGGITQSPKYLFRKEGQNVTLSCEQNLNHDAMYWYRQDPGQGLRLIYYSQIVNDFQKGDIAEGYSVSREKKESFPLTVTSAQKNPTAFYLCASSPGTGYEQYFGPGTRLTVT.

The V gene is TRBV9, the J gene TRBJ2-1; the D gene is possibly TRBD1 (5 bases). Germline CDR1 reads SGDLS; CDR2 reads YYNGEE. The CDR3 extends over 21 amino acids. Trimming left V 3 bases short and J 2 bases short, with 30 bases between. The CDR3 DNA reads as TGTGCCAGCAGCGCGAATACCCGCCCCGACAGTGCCCCCGGTCCCTACAATGAGCAGTTCTTC. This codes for CASSANTRPDSAPGPYNEQFF.

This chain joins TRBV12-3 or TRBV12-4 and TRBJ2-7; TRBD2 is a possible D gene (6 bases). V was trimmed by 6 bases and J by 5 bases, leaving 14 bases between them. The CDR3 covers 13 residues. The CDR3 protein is CASRSGGGDEQYF. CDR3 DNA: TGTGCCAGCAGATCCGGTGGCGGGGACGAGCAGTACTTC.

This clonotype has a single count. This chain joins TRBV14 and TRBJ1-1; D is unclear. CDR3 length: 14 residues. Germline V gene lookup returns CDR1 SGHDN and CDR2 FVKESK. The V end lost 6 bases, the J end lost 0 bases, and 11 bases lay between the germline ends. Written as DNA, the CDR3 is TGTGCCAGCAGACCAACGGGGATGAACACTGAAGCTTTCTTT. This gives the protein CASRPTGMNTEAFF.

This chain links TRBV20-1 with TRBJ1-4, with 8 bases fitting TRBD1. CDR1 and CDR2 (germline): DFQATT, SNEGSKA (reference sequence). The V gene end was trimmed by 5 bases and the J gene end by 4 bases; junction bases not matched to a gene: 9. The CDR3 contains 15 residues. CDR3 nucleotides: TGCAGTGCTGAGGGTCGACAGGGGAATAATGAAAAACTGTTTTTT. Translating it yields CSAEGRQGNNEKLFF.

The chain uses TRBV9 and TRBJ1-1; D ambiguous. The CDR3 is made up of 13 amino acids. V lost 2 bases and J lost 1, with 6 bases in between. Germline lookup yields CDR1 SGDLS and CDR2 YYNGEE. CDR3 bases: TGTGCCAGCAGCGTCTACCCGAACACTGAAGCTTTCTTT. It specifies CASSVYPNTEAFF. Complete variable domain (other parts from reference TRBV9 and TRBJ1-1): DSGVTQTPKHLITATGQRVTLRCSPRSGDLSVYWYQQSLDQGLQFLIQYYNGEERAKGNILERFSAQQFPDLHSELNLSSLELGDSALYFCASSVYPNTEAFFGQGTRLTVV.

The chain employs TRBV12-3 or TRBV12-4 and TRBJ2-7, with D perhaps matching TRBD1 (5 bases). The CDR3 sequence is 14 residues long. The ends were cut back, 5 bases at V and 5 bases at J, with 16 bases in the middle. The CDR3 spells CASSARARVDEQYF. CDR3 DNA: TGTGCCAGCAGTGCCAGGGCTAGAGTCGACGAGCAGTACTTC.

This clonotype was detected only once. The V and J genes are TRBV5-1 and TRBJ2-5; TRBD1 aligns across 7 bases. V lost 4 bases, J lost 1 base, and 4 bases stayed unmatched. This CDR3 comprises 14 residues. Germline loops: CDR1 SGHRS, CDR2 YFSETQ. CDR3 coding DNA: TGCGCCAGCAGCGTTGCAGGGGGCCAAGAGACCCAGTACTTC. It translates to CASSVAGGQETQYF.

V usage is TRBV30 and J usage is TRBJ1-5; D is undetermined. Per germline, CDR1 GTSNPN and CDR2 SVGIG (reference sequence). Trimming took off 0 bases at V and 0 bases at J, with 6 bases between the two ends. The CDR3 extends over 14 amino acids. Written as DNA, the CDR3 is TGTGCCTGGAGTGTACCCTATAGCAATCAGCCCCAGCATTTT. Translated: CAWSVPYSNQPQHF.

The CDR3 sequence is CASSLPLQEARETQYF. The CDR3 DNA follows: TGCGCCAGCAGCTTGCCTCTTCAGGAGGCCCGGGAGACCCAGTACTTC. The J gene is TRBJ2-5, the V gene TRBV5-1; possibly TRBD2 for D (5 bases). V was pared by 1 base and J by 5 bases, with 18 bases between. This CDR3 region has 16 residues. Germline CDR1 SGHRS, CDR2 YFSETQ.

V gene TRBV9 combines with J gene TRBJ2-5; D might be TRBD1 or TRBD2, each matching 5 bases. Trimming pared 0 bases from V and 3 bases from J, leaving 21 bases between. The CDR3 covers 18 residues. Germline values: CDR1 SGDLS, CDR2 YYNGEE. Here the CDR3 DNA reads TGTGCCAGCAGCGTAGAGGACCAGGGACGGGGCCCAAAAGAGACCCAGTACTTC. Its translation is CASSVEDQGRGPKETQYF.

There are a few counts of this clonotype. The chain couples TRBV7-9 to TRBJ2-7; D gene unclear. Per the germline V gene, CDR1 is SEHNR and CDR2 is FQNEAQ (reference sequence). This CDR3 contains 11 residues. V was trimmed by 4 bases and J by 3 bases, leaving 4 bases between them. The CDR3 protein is CASSSLYEQYF. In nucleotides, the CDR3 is TGTGCCAGCAGCTCTCTCTACGAGCAGTACTTC.

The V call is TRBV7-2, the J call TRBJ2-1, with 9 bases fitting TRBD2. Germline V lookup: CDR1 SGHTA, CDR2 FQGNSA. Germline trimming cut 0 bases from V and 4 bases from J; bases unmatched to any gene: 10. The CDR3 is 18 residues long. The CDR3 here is CASSLAPWDLAGYNEQFF. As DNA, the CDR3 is TGTGCCAGCAGCTTAGCGCCGTGGGACCTAGCGGGGTACAATGAGCAGTTCTTC.